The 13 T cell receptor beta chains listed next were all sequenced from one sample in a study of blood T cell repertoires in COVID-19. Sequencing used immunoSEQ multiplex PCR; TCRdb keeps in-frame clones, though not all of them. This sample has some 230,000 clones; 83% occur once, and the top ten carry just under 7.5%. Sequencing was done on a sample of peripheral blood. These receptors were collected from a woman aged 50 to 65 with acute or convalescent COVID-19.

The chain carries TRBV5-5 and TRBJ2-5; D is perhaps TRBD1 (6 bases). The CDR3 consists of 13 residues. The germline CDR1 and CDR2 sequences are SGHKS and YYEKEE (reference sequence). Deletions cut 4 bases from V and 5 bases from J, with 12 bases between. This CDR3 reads CASSPTGWETQYF. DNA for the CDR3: TGTGCCAGCAGCCCAACAGGGTGGGAGACCCAGTACTTC.

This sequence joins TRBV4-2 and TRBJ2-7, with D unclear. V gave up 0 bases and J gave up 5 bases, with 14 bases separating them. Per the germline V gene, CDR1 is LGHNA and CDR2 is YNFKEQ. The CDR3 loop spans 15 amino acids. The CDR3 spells CASSQDLVASNEQYF. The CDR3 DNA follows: TGTGCCAGCAGCCAAGATCTGGTAGCTTCCAACGAGCAGTACTTC.

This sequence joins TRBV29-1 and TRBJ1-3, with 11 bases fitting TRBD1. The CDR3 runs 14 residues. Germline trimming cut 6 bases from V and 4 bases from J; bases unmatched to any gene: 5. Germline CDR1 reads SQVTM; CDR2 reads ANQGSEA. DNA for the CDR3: TGCAGCGTCGCGGACAGGGGGCTCGGAAACACCATATATTTT. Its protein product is CSVADRGLGNTIYF.

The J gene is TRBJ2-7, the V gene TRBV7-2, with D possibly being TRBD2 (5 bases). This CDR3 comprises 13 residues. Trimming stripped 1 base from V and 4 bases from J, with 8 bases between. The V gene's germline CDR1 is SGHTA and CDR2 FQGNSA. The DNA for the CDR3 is TGTGCCAGCAGCTTAGGGCGGACTTACGAGCAGTACTTC. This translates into CASSLGRTYEQYF. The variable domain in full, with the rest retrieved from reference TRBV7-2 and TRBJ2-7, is GAGVSQSPSNKVTEKGKDVELRCDPISGHTALYWYRQSLGQGLEFLIYFQGNSAPDKSGLPSDRFSAERTGGSVSTLTIQRTQQEDSAVYLCASSLGRTYEQYFGPGTRLTVT.

DNA for the CDR3: TGTGCCTGGAGCCCCTTGGATACGCAGTATTTT. Protein product: CAWSPLDTQYF. The chain has TRBV30 and TRBJ2-3; D call uncertain. Germline CDR1 reads GTSNPN; CDR2 reads SVGIG (reference sequence). Trimming stripped 3 bases from V and 6 bases from J, with 7 bases between. The CDR3 has 11 amino acids.

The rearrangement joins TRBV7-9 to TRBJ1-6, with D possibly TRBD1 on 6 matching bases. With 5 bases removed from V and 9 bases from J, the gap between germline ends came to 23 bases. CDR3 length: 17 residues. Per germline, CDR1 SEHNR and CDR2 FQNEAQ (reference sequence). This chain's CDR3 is CASSLTGTAGLRSPLHF. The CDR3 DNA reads TGTGCCAGCAGCCTAACAGGGACCGCCGGGTTGCGTTCACCCCTCCACTTT.

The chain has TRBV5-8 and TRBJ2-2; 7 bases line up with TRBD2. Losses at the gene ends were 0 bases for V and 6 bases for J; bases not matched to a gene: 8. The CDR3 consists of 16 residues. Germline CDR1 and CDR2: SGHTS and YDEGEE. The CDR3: CASSLELGTTAGELFF. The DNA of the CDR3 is TGTGCCAGCAGCTTGGAGTTAGGGACTACTGCCGGGGAGCTGTTTTTT.

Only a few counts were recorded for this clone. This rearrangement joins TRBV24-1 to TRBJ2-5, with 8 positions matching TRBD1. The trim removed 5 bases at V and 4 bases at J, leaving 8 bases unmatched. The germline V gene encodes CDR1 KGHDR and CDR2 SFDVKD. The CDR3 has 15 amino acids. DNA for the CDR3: TGTGCCACCAGTGTCCCCGGACAGGGAAGAGAGACCCAGTACTTC. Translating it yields CATSVPGQGRETQYF.

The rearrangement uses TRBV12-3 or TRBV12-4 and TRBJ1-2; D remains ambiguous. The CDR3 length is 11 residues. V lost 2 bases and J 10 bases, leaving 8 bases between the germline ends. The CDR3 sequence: CASSLFRVYTF. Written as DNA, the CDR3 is TGTGCCAGCAGTTTATTTCGAGTCTACACCTTC.

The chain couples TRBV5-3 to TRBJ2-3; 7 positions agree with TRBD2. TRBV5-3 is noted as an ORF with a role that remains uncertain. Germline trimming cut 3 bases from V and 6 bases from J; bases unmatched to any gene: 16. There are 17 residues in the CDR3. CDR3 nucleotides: TGTGCCAGAAGCTCCACTCGACTAGCTCGGTGCTTCGATACGCAGTATTTT. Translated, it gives CARSSTRLARCFDTQYF.

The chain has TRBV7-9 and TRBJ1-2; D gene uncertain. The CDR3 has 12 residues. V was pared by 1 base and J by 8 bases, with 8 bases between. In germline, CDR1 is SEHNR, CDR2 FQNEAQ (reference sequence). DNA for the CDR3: TGTGCCAGCAGCTTAGTTGGAGGCGGCTACACCTTC. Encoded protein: CASSLVGGGYTF.

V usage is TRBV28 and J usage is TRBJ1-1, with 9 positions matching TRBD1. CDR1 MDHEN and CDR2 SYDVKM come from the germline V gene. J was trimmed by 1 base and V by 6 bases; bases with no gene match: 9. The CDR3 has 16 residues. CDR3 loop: CASRQQGAGANTEAFF. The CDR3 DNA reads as TGTGCCAGCAGGCAACAGGGGGCGGGGGCGAACACTGAAGCTTTCTTT.

CDR3 amino acids: CASSADRRLSYEQYF. CDR3 DNA: TGTGCCAGCAGCGCTGACAGGCGCTTATCCTACGAGCAGTACTTC. The V call is TRBV28, the J call TRBJ2-7; D possibly corresponds to TRBD1 (6 bases). The CDR3 runs to 15 residues. Trimming cost V 6 bases and J 1 base, with 16 bases left between them. Germline lookup yields CDR1 MDHEN and CDR2 SYDVKM.